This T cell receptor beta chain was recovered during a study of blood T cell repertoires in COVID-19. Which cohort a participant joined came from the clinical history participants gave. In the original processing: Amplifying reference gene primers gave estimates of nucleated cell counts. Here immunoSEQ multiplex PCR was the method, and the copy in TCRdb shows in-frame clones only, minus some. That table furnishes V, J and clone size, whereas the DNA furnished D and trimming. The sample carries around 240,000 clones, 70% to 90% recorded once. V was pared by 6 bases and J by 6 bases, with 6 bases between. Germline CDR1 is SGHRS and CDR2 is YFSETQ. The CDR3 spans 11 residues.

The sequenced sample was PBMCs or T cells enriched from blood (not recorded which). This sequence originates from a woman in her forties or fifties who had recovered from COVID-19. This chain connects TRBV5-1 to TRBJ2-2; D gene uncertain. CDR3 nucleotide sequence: TGCGCCAGCACCCTGTCCGGGGAGCTGTTTTTT. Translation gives CASTLSGELFF.